This TCR beta chain was sequenced for a study of T cell responses to AZD1222 COVID-19 vaccine. This CDR3 is 14 amino acids long. Trimming pared 1 base from V and 1 base from J, leaving 7 bases between. CDR1 is SGHDN, CDR2 FVKESK, per germline. TCRdb's table, derived via immunoSEQ multiplex PCR, lists solely in-frame clones and lacks some. The sample has 100,000 to 150,000 clones; roughly 90% are singletons. Study findings and constraints: Spike-specific TCR breadth rose after two AZD1222 doses, and depth rose as well. Unmutated variant regions reportedly attract nearly half of all spike-specific TCRs. There were vaccine-associated CD4 TCRs across spike, dominant at 160-218 and 743-854.

The analysis combined second doses at about 4 or about 12 weeks. To note about this clone: Its antigen is still unknown.

This clonotype originated in an adult who received the AZD1222 COVID-19 vaccine. This specimen consisted of peripheral blood, obtained 28 days after the second AZD1222 dose. V and J are TRBV14 and TRBJ1-2; D uncertain. The CDR3 DNA follows: TGTGCCAGCAGCCAAGGGGTTTTTAACTATGGCTACACCTTC. Encoded protein: CASSQGVFNYGYTF.